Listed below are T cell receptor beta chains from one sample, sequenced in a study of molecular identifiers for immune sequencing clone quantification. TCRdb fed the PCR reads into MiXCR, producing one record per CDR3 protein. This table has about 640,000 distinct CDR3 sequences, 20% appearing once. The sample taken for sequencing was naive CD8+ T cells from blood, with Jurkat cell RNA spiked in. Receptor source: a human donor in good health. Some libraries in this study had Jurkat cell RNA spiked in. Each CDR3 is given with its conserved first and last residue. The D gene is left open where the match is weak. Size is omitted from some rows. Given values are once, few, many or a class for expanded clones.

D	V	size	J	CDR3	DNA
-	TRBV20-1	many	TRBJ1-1	CSARGEDSVVSEAFF	TGCAGTGCTAGAGGGGAGGACAGCGTGGTATCGGAAGCTTTCTTT
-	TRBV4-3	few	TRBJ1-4	CASSQDLATNEKLFF	TGCGCCAGCAGCCAAGATTTGGCAACTAATGAAAAACTGTTTTTT
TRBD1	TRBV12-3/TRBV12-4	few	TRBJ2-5	CASSRGQGSIQEAQYF	TGTGCCAGCAGCAGGGGACAGGGAAGTATCCAAGAGGCCCAGTACTTC
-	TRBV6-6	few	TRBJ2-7	CASSYSLGTGTYEQYF	TGTGCCAGCAGTTACTCATTGGGGACTGGGACCTACGAGCAGTACTTC
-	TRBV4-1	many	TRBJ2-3	CASSQVGVSTDTQYF	TGCGCCAGCAGCCAAGTGGGAGTAAGCACAGATACGCAGTATTTT
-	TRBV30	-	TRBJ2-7	CAWSVINGQYF	TGTGCCTGGAGTGTAATCAACGGGCAGTACTTT
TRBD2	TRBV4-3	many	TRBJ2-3	CASSQDGPAGVPDTQYF	TGCGCCAGCAGCCAAGATGGCCCAGCGGGGGTCCCAGATACGCAGTATTTT
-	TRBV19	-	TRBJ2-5	CATRADQETQYF	TGTGCCACCCGGGCAGACCAAGAGACCCAGTACTTC
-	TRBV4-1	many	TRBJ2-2	CASRAQGTGELFF	TGCGCCAGCAGGGCCCAGGGGACCGGGGAGCTGTTTTTT
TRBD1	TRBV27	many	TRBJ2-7	CASSFGPTGGEQYF	TGTGCCAGCAGTTTCGGCCCGACAGGGGGCGAGCAGTACTTC
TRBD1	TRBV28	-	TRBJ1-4	CASSFRTGGINKKLFF	TGTGCCAGCAGTTTTCGCACAGGGGGTATTAATAAAAAACTGTTTTTT
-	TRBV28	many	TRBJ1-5	CASSLWDGQISNQPQHF	TGTGCCAGCAGTTTATGGGACGGACAGATTAGCAATCAGCCCCAGCATTTT
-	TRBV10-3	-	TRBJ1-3	CAISESHGYFGNTIYF	TGTGCCATCAGTGAGTCGCACGGATACTTTGGAAACACCATATATTTT
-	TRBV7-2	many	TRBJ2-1	CASTDTRSYNEQFF	TGTGCCAGCACCGACACTAGGTCCTACAATGAGCAGTTCTTC
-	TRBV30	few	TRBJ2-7	CAYRGPGSYYEQYF	TGTGCCTACAGAGGGCCGGGGTCCTACTACGAGCAGTACTTC
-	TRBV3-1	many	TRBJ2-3	CASSHFADSSTDTQYF	TGTGCCAGCAGCCACTTTGCGGACTCCTCCACAGATACGCAGTATTTT
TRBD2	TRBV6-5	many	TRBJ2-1	CASSYGTSGSTYNEQFF	TGTGCCAGCAGTTACGGGACTAGCGGGAGTACCTACAATGAGCAGTTCTTC
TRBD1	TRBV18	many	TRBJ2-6	CASSPGDRGRSGANVLTF	TGTGCCAGCTCACCAGGCGACAGGGGCAGGTCTGGGGCCAACGTCCTGACTTTC
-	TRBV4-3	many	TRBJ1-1	CASSQSSSDPLSEAFF	TGCGCCAGCAGCCAGAGTTCATCGGACCCTTTATCTGAAGCTTTCTTT
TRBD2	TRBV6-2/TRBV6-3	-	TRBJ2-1	CASGEGLVEQFF	TGTGCCAGCGGCGAAGGACTAGTGGAGCAGTTCTTC
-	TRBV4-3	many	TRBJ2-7	CASSQYRGTPGYEQYF	TGCGCCAGCAGCCAGTATAGAGGGACTCCCGGCTACGAGCAGTACTTC
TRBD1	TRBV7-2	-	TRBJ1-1	CVSSSRIKTGAKGTEAFF	TGTGTCAGCAGCTCGCGAATTAAGACAGGGGCGAAGGGGACTGAAGCTTTCTTT
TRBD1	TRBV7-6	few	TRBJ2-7	CASSADRGSYEQYF	TGTGCCAGCAGCGCTGACAGGGGTTCCTACGAGCAGTACTTC
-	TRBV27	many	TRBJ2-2	CASSIGGATGELFF	TGTGCCAGCAGTATAGGAGGAGCCACCGGGGAGCTGTTTTTT
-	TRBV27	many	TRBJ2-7	CASSLIGGRDPEQYF	TGTGCCAGCAGTTTAATCGGGGGCAGGGACCCCGAGCAGTACTTC
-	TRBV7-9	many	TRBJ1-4	CASSPAGRVNEKLFF	TGTGCCAGCAGCCCGGCAGGGCGCGTTAATGAAAAACTGTTTTTT
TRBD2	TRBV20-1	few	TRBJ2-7	CSARDTTSGSNAYEQYF	TGCAGTGCTAGAGACACGACTAGCGGGAGTAACGCCTACGAGCAGTACTTC
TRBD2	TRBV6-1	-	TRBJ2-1	CAGGTGNEQFF	TGTGCGGGAGGGACTGGCAATGAGCAGTTCTTC
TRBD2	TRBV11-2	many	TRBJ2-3	CASSFARTSGRAAPDTQYF	TGTGCCAGCAGCTTCGCCCGGACTAGCGGGAGGGCCGCTCCAGATACGCAGTATTTT
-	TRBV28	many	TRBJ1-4	CASSLSPSVRLFF	TGTGCCAGCAGTTTATCCCCCTCGGTTCGCCTGTTTTTT
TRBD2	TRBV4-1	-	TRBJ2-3	CASSQVPGLGTDTQYF	TGCGCCAGCAGCCAAGTCCCGGGACTAGGCACAGATACGCAGTATTTT
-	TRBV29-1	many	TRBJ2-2	CSVVRPDTGELFF	TGCAGCGTTGTACGCCCGGACACCGGGGAGCTGTTTTTT
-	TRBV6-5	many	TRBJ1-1	CASSAQGGAYSAFF	TGTGCCAGCAGTGCCCAAGGGGGGGCTTATTCAGCTTTCTTT
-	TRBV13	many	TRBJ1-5	CASSEGPNSNQPQHF	TGTGCCAGCAGCGAGGGACCAAATAGCAATCAGCCCCAGCATTTT
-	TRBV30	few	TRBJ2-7	CAWTKLGASYEQYF	TGTGCCTGGACTAAACTAGGGGCGTCCTACGAGCAGTACTTC
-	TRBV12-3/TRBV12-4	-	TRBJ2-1	CASSLVRNEQFF	TGTGCCAGCAGTTTGGTCCGAAATGAGCAGTTCTTC
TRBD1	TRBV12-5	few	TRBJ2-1	CASGLATGTVYNEQFF	TGTGCTAGTGGTTTGGCCACCGGGACAGTATACAATGAGCAGTTCTTC
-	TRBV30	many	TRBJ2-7	CAFDSGNSYEQYF	TGTGCCTTCGACTCGGGGAACTCCTACGAGCAGTACTTC
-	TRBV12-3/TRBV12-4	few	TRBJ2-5	CASSDGTAQETQYF	TGTGCCAGCAGCGACGGGACTGCACAAGAGACCCAGTACTTC
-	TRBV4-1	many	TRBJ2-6	CASSPRPAHSGANVLTF	TGCGCCAGCAGCCCCCGCCCGGCCCACTCCGGGGCCAACGTCCTGACTTTC
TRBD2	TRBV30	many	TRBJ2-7	CAWSVSGGDEQYF	TGTGCCTGGAGTGTCTCGGGGGGGGACGAGCAGTACTTC
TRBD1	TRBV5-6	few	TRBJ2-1	CASSSPTGAHEQFF	TGTGCCAGCAGCTCGCCGACAGGGGCCCATGAGCAGTTCTTC
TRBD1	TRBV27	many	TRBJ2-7	CASRQGQGYNEQYF	TGTGCCAGCAGGCAGGGACAGGGGTACAACGAGCAGTACTTC
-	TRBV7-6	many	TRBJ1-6	CASSLGPNYNSPLHF	TGTGCCAGCAGCTTAGGGCCGAACTATAATTCACCCCTCCACTTT
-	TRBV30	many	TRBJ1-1	CAWNYGTNTEAFF	TGTGCCTGGAATTACGGAACGAACACTGAAGCTTTCTTT
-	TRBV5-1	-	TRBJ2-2	CASHRSGNANTGELFF	TGCGCCAGCCACCGATCCGGGAACGCGAACACCGGGGAGCTGTTTTTT
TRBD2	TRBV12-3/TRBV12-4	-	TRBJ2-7	CASSLESGGAYEQYF	TGTGCCAGCAGTTTGGAAAGCGGGGGGGCCTACGAGCAGTACTTC
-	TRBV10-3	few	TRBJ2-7	CAISEGGIKHEQYF	TGTGCCATCAGTGAAGGGGGTATTAAGCACGAGCAGTACTTC
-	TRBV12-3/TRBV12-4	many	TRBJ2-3	CASSFPLTDTQYF	TGTGCCAGCAGTTTCCCTTTAACAGATACGCAGTATTTT